Listed here are 23 T cell receptor beta chains from one sample, sequenced in a study of cytomegalovirus exposure and HLA in healthy donors. Both 60 Vbeta primers and 13 Jbeta primers went into the PCR. Data came from immunoSEQ multiplex PCR; TCRdb stores just in-frame clones and leaves some out. The sample has roughly 160,000 clones, approximately 73% seen once. The source material was PBMCs. These receptors all stem from a woman aged 18-30 years in good health and CMV-seropositive.

In this sample, this clone turned up once. The chain employs TRBV9 and TRBJ1-6, with D tentatively TRBD1 (6 bases). Germline lookup yields CDR1 SGDLS and CDR2 YYNGEE. Trimming removed 3 bases at V and 3 bases at J, with 10 bases between. There are 15 residues in the CDR3. CDR3 region: CASSGGQSYNSPLHF. The CDR3 region has the DNA TGTGCCAGCAGCGGTGGACAGAGCTATAATTCACCCCTCCACTTT.

This clone was observed a few times. V is TRBV2 and J is TRBJ2-3, with 15 bases aligning to TRBD2. The germline CDR1 and CDR2 sequences are SNHLY and FYNNEI. V was pared by 8 bases and J by 1 base, with 4 bases of the junction left unmatched. This CDR3 contains 16 residues. The CDR3 here is CASGTSGGRGTDTQYF. Here the CDR3 DNA reads TGTGCCAGCGGGACTAGCGGGGGGCGGGGCACAGATACGCAGTATTTT.

The chain carries TRBV4-3 and TRBJ2-7, with 12 bases lining up with TRBD1. This CDR3 has 13 residues. The ends lost 4 bases at V and 9 bases at J; junction bases unmatched: 4. Germline V CDR1 and CDR2: LGHNA, YSLEER. CDR3 DNA: TGCGCCAGCAGCCGGGACAGGGGGCTGCTGCAGTACTTC. The encoded protein is CASSRDRGLLQYF.

The chain employs TRBV7-2 and TRBJ2-1; 12 positions agree with TRBD2. The CDR3 consists of 17 residues. Germline trimming cut 0 bases from V and 4 bases from J; bases unmatched to any gene: 4. Germline values: CDR1 SGHTA, CDR2 FQGNSA. CDR3 residues: CASSLAASGGAYNEQFF. The CDR3 nucleotides are TGTGCCAGCAGCTTAGCGGCTAGCGGGGGGGCTTACAATGAGCAGTTCTTC.

The rearrangement links TRBV28 to TRBJ2-5; 7 nucleotides align to TRBD2. This CDR3 comprises 16 residues. Germline values: CDR1 MDHEN, CDR2 SYDVKM. V lost 1 base to trimming and J lost 5 bases; unmatched junction nucleotides: 10. This chain's CDR3 is CASSLSPGRGGETQYF. In DNA form, the CDR3 reads TGTGCCAGCAGTTTATCTCCGGGCCGGGGAGGGGAGACCCAGTACTTC.

This clone was counted once. V is TRBV7-5 and J is TRBJ2-5; no check of the table's D call, TRBD2, against the DNA was made. TRBV7-5 is a pseudogene. The CDR3 sequence is 13 residues long. Here the CDR3 reads CARSPRSPETQYF. The CDR3, as DNA: TGTGCCAGAAGCCCACGGTCCCCAGAGACCCAGTACTTC.

This clone was found a few times. V is TRBV7-3 and J is TRBJ2-3; TRBD2 matches 16 bases. The germline gives CDR1 SGHTA, CDR2 FQGTGA. V shed 4 bases and J 4 bases; nucleotides not matched to a gene: 2. The CDR3 extends over 16 amino acids. The DNA for the CDR3 is TGTGCCAGCAGCTCGGGACTAGCGGGGGGGGCAGATACGCAGTATTTT. As protein: CASSSGLAGGADTQYF.

This chain joins TRBV7-3 and TRBJ2-3; 8 nucleotides agree with TRBD2. The CDR3 spans 15 residues. Germline V CDR1 and CDR2: SGHTA, FQGTGA. V lost 6 bases and J lost 2; bases outside the gene matches: 7. Here the CDR3 reads CASSRAGALTDTQYF. CDR3 DNA sequence: TGTGCCAGCAGTAGAGCGGGGGCGCTCACAGATACGCAGTATTTT.

V gene TRBV29-1 combines with J gene TRBJ1-1; no firm D call. V was shortened by 4 bases and J by 5 bases, with 11 bases between the two germline ends. The CDR3 covers 12 residues. Germline V gives CDR1 SQVTM, CDR2 ANQGSEA. The CDR3 DNA reads TGCAGCGTTGCTCGAGATGGTACTGAAGCTTTCTTT. This encodes CSVARDGTEAFF.

This clone showed up just a few times. The chain joins TRBV30 to TRBJ1-1; 9 bases are a match to TRBD1. The CDR3 covers 14 residues. Germline CDR1 GTSNPN, CDR2 SVGIG (reference sequence). Unmatched junction bases numbered 5, after V lost 2 bases and J lost 4 bases. The CDR3 nucleotides read TGTGCCTGGAGTCTAGGACAGGGGATCACTGAAGCTTTCTTT. Translation: CAWSLGQGITEAFF.

On this clone itself: Its ends do not fully match the called genes, so a read error is possible. This sample also contains other DNA sequences that code for the same CDR3. The chain combines TRBV28 with TRBJ2-1, with 12 bases that match TRBD2. Germline CDR1 MDHEN, CDR2 SYDVKM. The CDR3 length is 16 residues. CDR3 residues: CASSPLAGGQNNEQFF. The CDR3 DNA is TGTGCTAGCAGTCCTCTAGCGGGGGGGCAGAACAATGAGCAGTTCTTC.

The CDR3 region has the DNA TGTGCCAGCAGTTCCCGACAGGGGGCCTACGAGCAGTACTTC. Amino acids: CASSSRQGAYEQYF. The chain joins TRBV6-5 to TRBJ2-7; 9 bases line up with TRBD1. Germline CDR1 is MNHEY and CDR2 is SVGAGI. CDR3 length: 14 amino acids. The ends lost 4 bases at V and 2 bases at J; junction bases unmatched: 3.

This clone was counted only a few times. This chain links TRBV6-4 with TRBJ2-3, with 11 positions matching TRBD2. Germline values: CDR1 MRHNA, CDR2 SNTAGT. The CDR3 consists of 16 residues. The V segment lost 3 bases and the J segment 1 base; nucleotides outside the gene matches: 3. DNA for the CDR3: TGTGCCAGCAGTGAAAATAGCGGGGGGGGCACAGATACGCAGTATTTT. As protein: CASSENSGGGTDTQYF.

V is TRBV10-3 and J is TRBJ2-7, with D perhaps matching TRBD2 (5 bases). The germline V gene encodes CDR1 ENHRY and CDR2 SYGVKD. V lost 2 bases and J lost 2, with 28 bases in between. The CDR3 contains 20 residues. The CDR3 DNA sequence: TGTGCCATCAGTGAGGGCCCCCTCGGGGTGACGGTGAGTGGCCCCTACGAGCAGTACTTC. This codes for CAISEGPLGVTVSGPYEQYF.

This chain joins TRBV5-5 and TRBJ2-7; perhaps TRBD1 as D (5 bases). The germline V gene has CDR1 SGHKS and CDR2 YYEKEE (reference sequence). The length of the CDR3 is 15 residues. V shed 1 base and J shed 7 bases, with 18 bases lying between them. CDR3 protein: CASSLLDRPQGEQYF. For the CDR3, the DNA is TGTGCCAGCAGCTTGTTAGACAGACCCCAGGGAGAGCAGTACTTC. Looking up the rest from reference TRBV5-5 and TRBJ2-7 gives the full variable domain: DAGVTQSPTHLIKTRGQQVTLRCSPISGHKSVSWYQQVLGQGPQFIFQYYEKEERGRGNFPDRFSARQFPNYSSELNVNALLLGDSALYLCASSLLDRPQGEQYFGPGTRLTVT.

V and J are TRBV19 and TRBJ2-1; 13 bases map to TRBD2. The CDR3 length is 15 residues. Germline V CDR1 and CDR2: LNHDA, SQIVND (reference sequence). V was pared by 5 bases and J by 10 bases, with 8 bases of the junction left unmatched. The CDR3 sequence is CASSPTSGGAKEQFF. The CDR3 DNA reads as TGTGCCAGTAGTCCTACTAGCGGGGGGGCCAAAGAGCAGTTCTTC.

The rearrangement joins TRBV11-2 to TRBJ2-4, with D maybe TRBD2 (5 bases). The germline CDR1 and CDR2 sequences are SGHAT and FQNNGV. The CDR3 length is 12 residues. V was cut by 1 base and J by 8 bases, with 6 bases left in between. Written as DNA, the CDR3 is TGTGCCAGCAGCTTAGGAGGGTACATTCAGTACTTC. Residues: CASSLGGYIQYF. Looking up the rest from reference TRBV11-2 and TRBJ2-4 gives the full variable domain: EAGVAQSPRYKIIEKRQSVAFWCNPISGHATLYWYQQILGQGPKLLIQFQNNGVVDDSQLPKDRFSAERLKGVDSTLKIQPAKLEDSAVYLCASSLGGYIQYFGAGTRLSVL.

The chain has TRBV19 and TRBJ2-3; a weak D match, TRBD1 (7 bases). CDR1 is LNHDA and CDR2 is SQIVND in the germline V gene (reference sequence). Trimming left V 4 bases short and J 2 bases short, with 13 bases between. The CDR3 is made up of 15 amino acids. CDR3 nucleotide sequence: TGTGCCAGTAGTACTATCAGGGGGGACACAGATACGCAGTATTTT. Translating it yields CASSTIRGDTDTQYF.

The rearrangement joins TRBV7-9 to TRBJ2-4; 12 bases agree with TRBD2. Trimming removed 7 bases from V and 0 bases from J; junction bases left unmatched: 4. There are 16 residues in the CDR3. Germline lookup yields CDR1 SEHNR and CDR2 FQNEAQ (reference sequence). CDR3 residues: CASTTSGGLAKNIQYF. The CDR3 nucleotides are TGTGCCAGCACCACTAGCGGGGGGCTAGCCAAAAACATTCAGTACTTC.

The chain joins TRBV7-8 to TRBJ1-5; D remains ambiguous. V shed 5 bases and J shed 5 bases, with 16 bases lying between them. The CDR3 runs to 15 residues. CDR1 is SGHVS, CDR2 FQNEAQ, per germline. The CDR3: CASSLGREDYQPQHF. DNA for the CDR3: TGTGCCAGCAGCCTTGGACGGGAGGACTATCAGCCCCAGCATTTT.

Remarks on this clone: The junction departs from the called germline gene at one end, perhaps through a read error. This chain links TRBV7-9 with TRBJ2-7; D possibly corresponds to TRBD2 (5 bases). Germline V gives CDR1 SEHNR, CDR2 FQNEAQ (reference sequence). The CDR3 extends over 13 amino acids. The CDR3 loop reads CSSSSLGGGEQYF. The CDR3 nucleotides read TGTTCCAGCAGCTCCCTAGGAGGAGGCGAGCAGTACTTC. The entire variable domain, with the rest obtained from reference TRBV7-9 and TRBJ2-7, is as follows: DTGVSQNPRHKITKRGQNVTFRCDPISEHNRLYWYRQTLGQGPEFLTYFQNEAQLEKSRLLSDRFSAERPKGSFSTLEIQRTEQGDSAMYLCSSSSLGGGEQYFGPGTRLTVT.

The V gene is TRBV30, the J gene TRBJ2-6; TRBD2 agrees at 14 bases. Germline CDR1 and CDR2: GTSNPN and SVGIG (reference sequence). V was clipped by 5 bases and J by 3 bases; unmatched bases: 6. The CDR3 covers 17 residues. The CDR3 is CAWEPGLAGDGANVLTF. The DNA of the CDR3 is TGTGCCTGGGAACCGGGACTAGCGGGAGATGGGGCCAACGTCCTGACTTTC.

The chain recombines TRBV11-2 with TRBJ1-1, with TRBD1 as a possible D gene (6 bases). The ends were cut back, 5 bases at V and 0 bases at J, with 7 bases in the middle. Germline V gene data show CDR1 as SGHAT and CDR2 as FQNNGV. This CDR3 region has 13 residues. CDR3 residues: CASSRTVNTEAFF. CDR3 coding DNA: TGTGCCAGCAGCAGGACAGTGAACACTGAAGCTTTCTTT.